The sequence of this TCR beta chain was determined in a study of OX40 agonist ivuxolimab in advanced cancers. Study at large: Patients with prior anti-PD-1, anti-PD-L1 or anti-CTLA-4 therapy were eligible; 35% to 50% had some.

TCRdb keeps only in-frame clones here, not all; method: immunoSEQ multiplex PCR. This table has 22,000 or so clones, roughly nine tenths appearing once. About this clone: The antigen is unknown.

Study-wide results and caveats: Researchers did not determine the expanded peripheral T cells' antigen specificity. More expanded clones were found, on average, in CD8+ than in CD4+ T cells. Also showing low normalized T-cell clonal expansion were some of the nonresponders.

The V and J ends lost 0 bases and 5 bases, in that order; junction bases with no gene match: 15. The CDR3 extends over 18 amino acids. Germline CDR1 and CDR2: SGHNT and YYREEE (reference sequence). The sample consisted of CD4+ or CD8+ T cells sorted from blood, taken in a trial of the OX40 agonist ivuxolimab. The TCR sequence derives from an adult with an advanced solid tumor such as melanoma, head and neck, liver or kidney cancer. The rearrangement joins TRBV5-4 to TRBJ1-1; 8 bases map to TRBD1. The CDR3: CASSLGFLSGGRRTEAFF. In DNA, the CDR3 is TGTGCCAGCAGCTTGGGATTTCTGTCAGGGGGCAGGAGAACTGAAGCTTTCTTT.